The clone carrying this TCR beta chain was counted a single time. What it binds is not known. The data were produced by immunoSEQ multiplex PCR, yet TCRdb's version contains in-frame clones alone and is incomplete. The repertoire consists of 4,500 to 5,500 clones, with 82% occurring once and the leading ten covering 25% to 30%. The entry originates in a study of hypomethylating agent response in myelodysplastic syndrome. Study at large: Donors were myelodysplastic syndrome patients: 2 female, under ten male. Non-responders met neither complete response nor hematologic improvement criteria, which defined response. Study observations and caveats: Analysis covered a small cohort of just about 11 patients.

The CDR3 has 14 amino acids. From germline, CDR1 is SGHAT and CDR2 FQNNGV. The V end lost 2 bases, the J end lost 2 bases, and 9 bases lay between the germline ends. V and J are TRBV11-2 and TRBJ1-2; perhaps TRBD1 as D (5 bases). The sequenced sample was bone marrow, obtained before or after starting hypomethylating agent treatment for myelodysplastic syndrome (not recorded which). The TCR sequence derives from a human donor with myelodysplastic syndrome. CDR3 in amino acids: CASSLTSGNYGYTF. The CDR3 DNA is TGTGCCAGCAGCTTAACATCAGGGAACTATGGCTACACCTTC.